This T cell receptor (beta chain) was sequenced for a study of metastatic and nonmetastatic thyroid tumors. In the study overall: Malignant thyroid and benign thyroid patients provided blood and tumor or nodule tissue whose repertoires were compared. Notes on the study in general: The reported finding was significantly higher TCR beta diversity in malignant thyroid tumors relative to benign nodules, in blood and tumor.

As handled by the study authors: The study's classifier, a distant-metastasis tool for papillary thyroid cancer, was built using CDR3 differences across clinicopathological groups. TCRdb re-called the PCR reads with MiXCR. TCRdb's processing, not the authors' own work, is the source of the V and J calls. The table records about 13,000 clones, roughly 28% of them present only once. Comment on this clone: What it binds is unknown.

All patients reached thyroid surgery having received no treatment beforehand. The CDR3 is made up of 16 amino acids. Trimming took off 8 bases at V and 12 bases at J, with 28 bases between the two ends. Germline CDR1 MNHNS, CDR2 SASEGT. This sequence was found in a female donor with papillary thyroid cancer or a benign thyroid nodule (not recorded which). Some clones in this sample may be carry-over from other donors' samples. Sequenced sample: tumor tissue. The chain uses TRBV6-1 and TRBJ2-2, with TRBD1 as a possible D gene (6 bases). In DNA, the CDR3 is TGTGCCAGCTCGTGGACAAGGGGGACGAGCACTGGGCAGCTGTTTTTT. Protein sequence: CASSWTRGTSTGQLFF.